These 29 T cell receptor beta chains came from one sample sequenced in a study of neurological immune-mediated disorders. One entry per CDR3 protein, called by TCRdb with MiXCR from the 5' RACE reads. The table records 10,000 or so distinct CDR3 sequences, approximately 22% of them present only once. The sequenced sample was CD8+ T cells from blood. The receptors shown here come from a woman between 40 and 50 years old with multiple sclerosis.

This clonotype is medium-sized in the sample. This rearrangement joins TRBV5-1 to TRBJ2-3; 8 bases are shared with TRBD1. Germline V gene sequence: CDR1 SGHRS, CDR2 YFSETQ. With V trimmed by 3 bases and J by 2 bases, 11 bases remained unmatched. This CDR3 has 17 residues. The CDR3 sequence: CASSWGLGQEVTDTQYF. The CDR3 region has the DNA TGCGCCAGCAGCTGGGGCCTGGGACAGGAGGTCACAGATACGCAGTATTTT.

By share of the sample, this clonotype is medium-sized. The rearrangement uses TRBV5-1 and TRBJ1-1; 7 bases match TRBD1. V was pared by 2 bases and J by 7 bases, with 2 bases of the junction left unmatched. Per germline, CDR1 SGHRS and CDR2 YFSETQ. The CDR3 runs 12 residues. CDR3 in amino acids: CASSLGGLEAFF. DNA of the CDR3: TGCGCCAGCAGCTTAGGGGGCCTTGAAGCTTTCTTT.

This clonotype is labeled as medium-sized. This chain links TRBV20-1 with TRBJ1-5; D is undetermined. The CDR3 is made up of 15 amino acids. CDR1 is DFQATT and CDR2 is SNEGSKA in the germline V gene (reference sequence). With 0 bases removed from V and 0 bases from J, the gap between germline ends came to 9 bases. The CDR3 loop is CSARDSLNSNQPQHF. CDR3 coding DNA: TGCAGTGCTAGAGATAGTTTGAATAGCAATCAGCCCCAGCATTTT.

The CDR3 sequence: CASSAEDRLTNEKLFF. CDR3 nucleotide sequence: TGTGCCAGCAGCGCTGAAGACAGGTTAACTAATGAAAAACTGTTTTTT. The chain employs TRBV7-9 and TRBJ1-4, with D possibly being TRBD1 (6 bases). Germline V gives CDR1 SEHNR, CDR2 FQNEAQ (reference sequence). Trimming took 5 bases from V and 1 from J, leaving 14 bases between them. The CDR3 runs 16 residues.

This clonotype was counted ten times or more. This chain joins TRBV10-3 and TRBJ2-7, with 7 bases identical to TRBD1. Germline V gene sequence: CDR1 ENHRY, CDR2 SYGVKD. V was pared by 6 bases and J by 0 bases, with 8 bases of the junction left unmatched. The CDR3 is made up of 15 amino acids. CDR3 DNA: TGTGCCATCAGCCCCCGAGAGGGGGCCTCCTACGAGCAGTACTTC. It is translated as CAISPREGASYEQYF.

The table lists this clonotype with many counts. The genes are TRBV4-1 and TRBJ1-1; 7 nucleotides line up with TRBD1. V lost 4 bases and J lost 7; bases outside the gene matches: 9. Germline lookup yields CDR1 MGHRA and CDR2 YSYEKL. CDR3 length equals 14 residues. CDR3 sequence (DNA): TGCGCCAGCAGCCGGGGGGAGGGGGCGGTTGAAGCTTTCTTT. Its translation is CASSRGEGAVEAFF.

This clonotype was observed many times. This rearrangement joins TRBV13 to TRBJ2-7; TRBD1 matches at 11 bases. After removal of 5 bases from V and 4 bases from J, the junction contained 4 bases not matched to a gene. The CDR3 sequence is 14 residues long. Per the germline V gene, CDR1 is PRHDT and CDR2 is FYEKMQ (reference sequence). Here the CDR3 reads CASSPRDRGYEQYF. CDR3 coding DNA: TGTGCCAGCAGCCCAAGGGACAGGGGGTACGAGCAGTACTTC.

This clonotype rates as medium-sized. The chain is built from TRBV4-1 and TRBJ1-1; D gene uncertain. This CDR3 spans 14 amino acids. Trimming stripped 1 base from V and 1 base from J, with 7 bases between. Germline CDR1 reads MGHRA; CDR2 reads YSYEKL. The CDR3 reads CASSQVPENTEAFF. In DNA, the CDR3 is TGCGCCAGCAGCCAAGTTCCAGAGAACACTGAAGCTTTCTTT.

V is TRBV12-3 or TRBV12-4 and J is TRBJ1-4, with D possibly TRBD1 on 6 matching bases. V was clipped by 6 bases and J by 4 bases, with 12 bases between them. This CDR3 has 14 residues. CDR3 sequence: CASSPTGRNEKLFF. Written as DNA, the CDR3 is TGTGCCAGCAGCCCGACAGGTCGTAATGAAAAACTGTTTTTT.

Ten or more counts support this clonotype. This chain joins TRBV20-1 and TRBJ2-2; tentatively, D is TRBD1 (6 bases). The CDR3 has 12 amino acids. In germline, CDR1 is DFQATT, CDR2 SNEGSKA (reference sequence). Trimming removed 7 bases from V and 3 bases from J, with 9 bases in between. CDR3 DNA: TGCAGTGTACCAGGGGACACCGGGGAGCTGTTTTTT. This encodes CSVPGDTGELFF.

This chain joins TRBV5-1 and TRBJ1-1, with 7 bases aligning to TRBD1. This CDR3 region has 14 residues. Germline V gene data show CDR1 as SGHRS and CDR2 as YFSETQ. Trimming took 4 bases from V and 0 from J; bases not matched to a gene: 3. The CDR3 DNA reads TGCGCCAGCAGCGCCGGGACAGTGAACACTGAAGCTTTCTTT. Encoded protein: CASSAGTVNTEAFF.

This clonotype is labeled as medium-sized. V and J are TRBV7-9 and TRBJ1-2; the D is unclear. Per germline, CDR1 SEHNR and CDR2 FQNEAQ (reference sequence). V dropped 4 bases and J dropped 14 bases, with 14 bases sitting between them. The CDR3 consists of 11 residues. The CDR3 nucleotides read TGTGCCAGCAGCTCATCTTGGGGAAGAACCTTC. This gives the protein CASSSSWGRTF. The full variable domain, with the rest looked up from reference TRBV7-9 and TRBJ1-2, is DTGVSQNPRHKITKRGQNVTFRCDPISEHNRLYWYRQTLGQGPEFLTYFQNEAQLEKSRLLSDRFSAERPKGSFSTLEIQRTEQGDSAMYLCASSSSWGRTFGSGTRLTVV.

This clonotype was recorded at least ten times. The chain joins TRBV9 to TRBJ2-3; 15 bases fit TRBD2. This CDR3 contains 15 residues. The germline V gene encodes CDR1 SGDLS and CDR2 YYNGEE. V shed 4 bases and J 9 bases; nucleotides not matched to a gene: 6. The CDR3 loop reads CASSPRTSGGATQYF. The CDR3 DNA sequence: TGTGCCAGCAGCCCCCGGACTAGCGGGGGGGCCACGCAGTATTTT.

By frequency in the sample, this clonotype is medium-sized. CDR3: CATLGLTGELFF. CDR3 nucleotide sequence: TGTGCCACCCTGGGACTTACCGGGGAGCTGTTTTTT. The rearrangement joins TRBV10-3 to TRBJ2-2; a possible D gene is TRBD2 (6 bases). V was shortened by 10 bases and J by 5 bases, with 11 bases between the two germline ends. The CDR3 contains 12 residues. Germline-derived CDR1 and CDR2 are ENHRY and SYGVKD.

This chain links TRBV4-1 with TRBJ2-1, with no clear D. Germline values: CDR1 MGHRA, CDR2 YSYEKL. Trimming stripped 8 bases from V and 9 bases from J, with 8 bases between. CDR3 length equals 10 residues. The CDR3 sequence is CASQGFEQFF. CDR3 DNA sequence: TGCGCCAGCCAAGGGTTTGAGCAGTTCTTC.

The table lists this clonotype with many counts. J is TRBJ1-1 and V is TRBV5-1; D is perhaps TRBD1 (6 bases). V was shortened by 1 base and J by 3 bases, with 7 bases between the two germline ends. Germline-derived CDR1 and CDR2 are SGHRS and YFSETQ. There are 13 residues in the CDR3. This CDR3 is CASSLTGYTEAFF. For the CDR3, the DNA is TGCGCCAGCAGCTTGACAGGGTACACTGAAGCTTTCTTT.

This chain joins TRBV5-1 and TRBJ1-3; 7 nucleotides line up with TRBD1. Germline CDR1 reads SGHRS; CDR2 reads YFSETQ. The V and J ends lost 1 base and 10 bases, in that order; junction bases with no gene match: 5. The CDR3 is 13 residues long. The chain's CDR3 is CASSLTGVETIYF. DNA of the CDR3: TGCGCCAGCAGCTTGACAGGGGTGGAGACCATATATTTT.

This clonotype has ten or more counts. The J gene is TRBJ2-7, the V gene TRBV4-2, with D unclear. Trimming stripped 0 bases from V and 0 bases from J, with 6 bases between. The germline V gene encodes CDR1 LGHNA and CDR2 YNFKEQ. The CDR3 has 14 amino acids. CDR3 amino acids: CASSQDGSSYEQYF. The CDR3 nucleotides read TGTGCCAGCAGCCAAGACGGCAGCTCCTACGAGCAGTACTTC.

The table lists this clonotype with many counts. The chain uses TRBV7-9 and TRBJ2-2, with 8 bases fitting TRBD1. The germline CDR1 and CDR2 sequences are SEHNR and FQNEAQ (reference sequence). V was pared by 9 bases and J by 4 bases, with 4 bases of the junction left unmatched. The CDR3 has 13 residues. In DNA form, the CDR3 reads TGTGCCAGTTCTGGGACAGGCACCGGGGAGCTGTTTTTT. It codes for CASSGTGTGELFF.

In this sample, this clonotype turned up a few times. The V call is TRBV7-2, the J call TRBJ2-3; D is ambiguous. Trimming took off 1 base at V and 0 bases at J, with 14 bases between the two ends. Germline V gene lookup returns CDR1 SGHTA and CDR2 FQGNSA. This CDR3 region has 17 residues. The CDR3 coding sequence is TGTGCCAGCAGCTTAGTCGTTTCGGGTTCGAGCACAGATACGCAGTATTTT. It encodes CASSLVVSGSSTDTQYF. Variable domain in full (rest from reference TRBV7-2 and TRBJ2-3): GAGVSQSPSNKVTEKGKDVELRCDPISGHTALYWYRQSLGQGLEFLIYFQGNSAPDKSGLPSDRFSAERTGGSVSTLTIQRTQQEDSAVYLCASSLVVSGSSTDTQYFGPGTRLTVL.

This clonotype is medium-sized. The chain recombines TRBV5-5 with TRBJ1-1; no clear D. V was trimmed by 0 bases and J by 3 bases, leaving 3 bases between them. The CDR3 runs 12 residues. CDR1 and CDR2 (germline): SGHKS, YYEKEE (reference sequence). The CDR3 region has the DNA TGTGCCAGCAGCTTGGGAGACACTGAAGCTTTCTTT. This codes for CASSLGDTEAFF.

This rearrangement joins TRBV20-1 to TRBJ1-3, with D possibly matching TRBD1 (6 bases). Germline CDR1 DFQATT, CDR2 SNEGSKA (reference sequence). The CDR3 is 16 residues long. Trimming took off 0 bases at V and 3 bases at J, with 15 bases between the two ends. The CDR3 loop reads CSARDAGGIGGNTIYF. For the CDR3, the DNA is TGCAGTGCTAGAGATGCTGGGGGCATCGGTGGAAACACCATATATTTT.

The chain couples TRBV21-1 to TRBJ2-3; the DNA was not compared with TRBD1, the D call given in the table. TRBV21-1 is a pseudogene segment. CDR3 length equals 18 residues. The CDR3 here is CASSKNSGGQGSTDTQYF. The CDR3 DNA is TGTGCCAGCAGCAAAAATAGCGGGGGACAGGGGTCCACAGATACGCAGTATTTT.

This clonotype was observed many times. This sequence joins TRBV4-2 and TRBJ2-1; 8 bases agree with TRBD1. Germline assignment: CDR1 LGHNA and CDR2 YNFKEQ. V trimming: 4 bases; J trimming: 0 bases; junction bases outside the gene matches: 11. There are 18 residues in the CDR3. For the CDR3, the DNA is TGTGCCAGCAGCCCCCGCCCCGAGACAGGGGACTCCTACAATGAGCAGTTCTTC. This codes for CASSPRPETGDSYNEQFF.

This clonotype is medium-sized within its sample. The rearrangement uses TRBV9 and TRBJ2-3; 8 bases map to TRBD2. There are 14 residues in the CDR3. Germline V gene data show CDR1 as SGDLS and CDR2 as YYNGEE. V lost 2 bases, J lost 6 bases, and 5 bases stayed unmatched. CDR3 DNA: TGTGCCAGCAGCGTCGGGGGGGGCCCCGATACGCAGTATTTT. Its translation: CASSVGGGPDTQYF.

This clonotype was seen ten or more times. In DNA, the CDR3 is TGTGCCAGCAGCTTGGGGAGCATGAACACTGAAGCTTTCTTT. This encodes CASSLGSMNTEAFF. The chain couples TRBV7-6 to TRBJ1-1; no clear D gene. V was cut by 3 bases and J by 0 bases, with 8 bases left in between. There are 14 residues in the CDR3. The V gene's germline CDR1 is SGHVS and CDR2 FNYEAQ.

This clonotype was counted many times. This chain connects TRBV12-3 or TRBV12-4 to TRBJ1-1; no clear D gene. Between the trimmed V and J ends, which lost 10 bases and 0 bases, there was a span of 15 bases. This CDR3 is 14 amino acids long. The CDR3 loop is CATNLGGMNTEAFF. CDR3 nucleotide sequence: TGTGCCACAAATTTAGGAGGGATGAACACTGAAGCTTTCTTT.

By share, this clonotype ranks as medium-sized. The V call is TRBV4-1, the J call TRBJ1-2; 10 bases agree with TRBD1. The V and J ends lost 0 bases and 4 bases, in that order; junction bases with no gene match: 8. The CDR3 loop spans 17 amino acids. CDR1 and CDR2 (germline): MGHRA, YSYEKL. CDR3 sequence (DNA): TGCGCCAGCAGCCAAGAGACAGGGGGCACAGGGTCCTATGGCTACACCTTC. Residues: CASSQETGGTGSYGYTF.

This clonotype was seen repeatedly, ten times or more. The J gene is TRBJ1-5, the V gene TRBV7-8; D gene ambiguous. The germline CDR1 and CDR2 sequences are SGHVS and FQNEAQ. The CDR3 runs to 14 residues. Trimming took 2 bases from V and 5 from J, leaving 10 bases between them. CDR3 sequence (DNA): TGTGCCAGCAGCTTATTGTCCGGCGATCAGCCCCAGCATTTT. This codes for CASSLLSGDQPQHF.